These 18 T cell receptor beta chains came from one sample sequenced in a study of STAT5B mutations in CD4+ large granular lymphocyte leukemia. Assay: immunoSEQ multiplex PCR; the TCRdb copy retains only in-frame clones and omits some. The table shows under 35,000 clones, with roughly 80% occurring only once. The specimen sequenced was CD4+ T cells from blood buffy coats. The receptors were gathered from a human donor in good health.

The CDR3 loop is CASSLAAWTGRYEQYF. The CDR3 DNA sequence: TGTGCCAGCAGCTTAGCTGCGTGGACAGGGCGGTACGAGCAGTACTTC. The rearrangement links TRBV7-8 to TRBJ2-7; 8 bases map to TRBD1. V shed 0 bases, J shed 4 bases, and the junction held 8 bases outside the gene matches. Germline CDR1 SGHVS, CDR2 FQNEAQ. This CDR3 is built from 16 residues.

V usage is TRBV11-3 and J usage is TRBJ2-2; unclear D gene. V was clipped by 8 bases and J by 1 base, with 8 bases between them. The CDR3 runs to 13 residues. CDR1 and CDR2 from the germline V gene are SGHNT and YENEEA. For the CDR3, the DNA is TGTGCCAGCGGCGCGGAGAACACCGGGGAGCTGTTTTTT. This codes for CASGAENTGELFF. Full variable domain (remainder filled in from reference TRBV11-3 and TRBJ2-2): EAGVVQSPRYKIIEKKQPVAFWCNPISGHNTLYWYLQNLGQGPELLIRYENEEAVDDSQLPKDRFSAERLKGVDSTLKIQPAELGDSAVYLCASGAENTGELFFGEGSRLTVL.

This chain uses TRBV9 with TRBJ2-5; 9 bases agree with TRBD2. The CDR3 has 16 amino acids. Germline-derived CDR1 and CDR2 are SGDLS and YYNGEE. With 1 base clipped from V and 1 base from J, the junction kept 5 bases outside the gene matches. This chain's CDR3 is CASSVRGGGAQETQYF. As DNA, the CDR3 is TGTGCCAGCAGCGTAAGGGGCGGGGGGGCCCAAGAGACCCAGTACTTC.

This clone came up once. The V gene is TRBV11-2, the J gene TRBJ1-3; 7 positions match TRBD1. Germline V gene data show CDR1 as SGHAT and CDR2 as FQNNGV. V lost 5 bases and J lost 0; bases outside the gene matches: 4. The CDR3 runs to 15 residues. In DNA, the CDR3 is TGTGCCAGCAGCCCGAGACAGGGCTCTGGAAACACCATATATTTT. This encodes CASSPRQGSGNTIYF.

The DNA of the CDR3 is TGTGCCAGCAGCTTTTACAGGGGACTAAACTATGGCTACACCTTC. Translating gives CASSFYRGLNYGYTF. This chain uses TRBV11-2 with TRBJ1-2; TRBD1 matches at 7 bases. CDR1 SGHAT and CDR2 FQNNGV come from the germline V gene. There are 15 residues in the CDR3. V dropped 3 bases and J dropped 2; count of bases not matched to a gene: 6.

The CDR3 region has the DNA TGCGCCAGCAGCTTGAACGTCGGGTCCGGGGAGCTGTTTTTT. It translates to CASSLNVGSGELFF. V is TRBV5-1 and J is TRBJ2-2; D gene uncertain. The CDR3 consists of 14 residues. Looked up from germline, CDR1 is SGHRS and CDR2 is YFSETQ. Trimming took off 1 base at V and 6 bases at J, with 10 bases between the two ends.

This chain joins TRBV5-4 and TRBJ2-7, with TRBD2 identical over 10 bases. The germline V gene has CDR1 SGHNT and CDR2 YYREEE (reference sequence). CDR3 length: 16 residues. V lost 3 bases, J lost 3 bases, and 9 bases stayed unmatched. Written as DNA, the CDR3 is TGTGCCAGCAGCTCATCCCGGACTAGCGGATACTACGAGCAGTACTTC. Translated: CASSSSRTSGYYEQYF.

This sequence joins TRBV11-1 and TRBJ2-1, with 9 bases lining up with TRBD1. J was trimmed by 8 bases and V by 5 bases; bases with no gene match: 13. Germline-derived CDR1 and CDR2 are SGHAT and FQDESV (reference sequence). The CDR3 spans 16 residues. The CDR3 spells CASSIRVGDRVHEQFF. CDR3 in DNA: TGTGCCAGCAGCATAAGGGTGGGGGACAGGGTCCATGAGCAGTTCTTC.

The V and J genes are TRBV10-3 and TRBJ2-1; 8 nucleotides align to TRBD2. Germline V CDR1 and CDR2: ENHRY, SYGVKD. V lost 6 bases to trimming and J lost 0 bases; unmatched junction nucleotides: 4. The CDR3 is 15 residues long. CDR3 region: CAISRSGSSYNEQFF. The CDR3 coding sequence is TGTGCCATCAGCCGCAGCGGGAGCTCCTACAATGAGCAGTTCTTC.

This rearrangement joins TRBV7-7 to TRBJ2-5; TRBD2 is a possible D gene (5 bases). Trimming took off 5 bases at V and 0 bases at J, with 7 bases between the two ends. The germline V gene has CDR1 SSHAT and CDR2 FNYEAQ (reference sequence). The CDR3 consists of 13 residues. CDR3 coding DNA: TGTGCCAGCAGCGTGGACTACCAAGAGACCCAGTACTTC. It codes for CASSVDYQETQYF.

This clone was observed a handful of times. The J gene is TRBJ2-2, the V gene TRBV5-4; perhaps TRBD2 as D (5 bases). V lost 0 bases and J 3 bases, leaving 9 bases between the germline ends. The CDR3 sequence is 15 residues long. CDR1 SGHNT and CDR2 YYREEE come from the germline V gene (reference sequence). The CDR3 DNA follows: TGTGCCAGCAGCTTGGGAGGGTCCTACACCGGGGAGCTGTTTTTT. It encodes CASSLGGSYTGELFF.

The V gene is TRBV5-1, the J gene TRBJ2-7; D possibly corresponds to TRBD2 (7 bases). The CDR3 spans 16 residues. CDR1 SGHRS and CDR2 YFSETQ come from the germline V gene. With 0 bases removed from V and 3 bases from J, the gap between germline ends came to 16 bases. CDR3 sequence: CASSLVRGAKIYEQYF. CDR3 nucleotide sequence: TGCGCCAGCAGCTTGGTACGGGGGGCGAAAATCTACGAGCAGTACTTC.

This chain joins TRBV18 and TRBJ2-5, with D hard to call. Germline assignment: CDR1 KGHSH and CDR2 LQKENI. The CDR3 consists of 12 residues. V lost 0 bases, J lost 4 bases, and 3 bases lay in between. For the CDR3, the DNA is TGTGCCAGCTCACCACCCAGAGAGACCCAGTACTTC. This codes for CASSPPRETQYF.

The V call is TRBV5-1, the J call TRBJ1-2; a weak D match, TRBD1 (5 bases). Looked up from germline, CDR1 is SGHRS and CDR2 is YFSETQ. The CDR3 loop spans 14 amino acids. V dropped 1 base and J dropped 4 bases, with 11 bases sitting between them. This CDR3 is CASSLSGGSYGYTF. CDR3 DNA sequence: TGCGCCAGCAGCTTGTCGGGGGGTAGCTATGGCTACACCTTC.

This chain uses TRBV27 with TRBJ1-2, with a weak D call TRBD1 (6 bases). Germline V gene data show CDR1 as MNHEY and CDR2 as SMNVEV (reference sequence). The V gene lost 8 bases and the J gene lost 8 bases, with 15 bases spanning the gap. The CDR3 has 12 amino acids. This CDR3 reads CASAVRGTGYTF. Written as DNA, the CDR3 is TGTGCCAGCGCGGTTAGGGGGACAGGCTACACCTTC.

The chain has TRBV30 and TRBJ2-7, with 7 bases lining up with TRBD1. CDR1 and CDR2 (germline): GTSNPN, SVGIG (reference sequence). This CDR3 is 15 amino acids long. After removal of 6 bases from V and 5 bases from J, the junction contained 16 bases not matched to a gene. As DNA, the CDR3 is TGTGCCTGTCCCAAGGGGGCGGCAGAAATTAACGAGCAGTACTTC. Encoded protein: CACPKGAAEINEQYF.

This chain connects TRBV19 to TRBJ1-2, with D tentatively TRBD1 (5 bases). Per germline, CDR1 LNHDA and CDR2 SQIVND (reference sequence). V was pared by 3 bases and J by 4 bases, with 9 bases between. The CDR3 length is 13 residues. The CDR3 spells CASSISGAYGYTF. DNA for the CDR3: TGTGCCAGTAGTATTAGCGGGGCCTATGGCTACACCTTC.

V is TRBV5-1 and J is TRBJ2-1; D might be TRBD1 (5 bases). The V and J ends lost 1 base and 8 bases respectively, with 13 bases between them. This CDR3 has 14 residues. Germline CDR1 reads SGHRS; CDR2 reads YFSETQ. Written as DNA, the CDR3 is TGCGCCAGCAGCTTGTTGGACATAAGGGATGAGCAGTTCTTC. Encoded protein: CASSLLDIRDEQFF.